The 14 T cell receptor beta chains given below trace back to one sample, sequenced in a study of cytomegalovirus exposure and HLA in healthy donors. Clones were read by immunoSEQ multiplex PCR, and TCRdb kept only the in-frame ones, dropping some. The data show about 360,000 clones, with 86% seen just once and 0.8% to 0.85% held by the top ten. The sample was PBMCs. These receptor sequences come from a woman between 18 and 29 years old in good health and CMV-seronegative.

V and J are TRBV29-1 and TRBJ2-7; 7 bases are shared with TRBD2. J lost 1 base, V lost 5 bases, and 5 bases had no gene match. This CDR3 comprises 13 residues. Germline lookup yields CDR1 SQVTM and CDR2 ANQGSEA. CDR3 region: CSVPGRASYEQYF. The CDR3 coding sequence is TGCAGCGTTCCAGGGAGGGCATCCTACGAGCAGTACTTC.

The chain links TRBV2 to TRBJ2-7; D gene ambiguous. V was trimmed by 0 bases and J by 2 bases, leaving 5 bases between them. Germline CDR1 reads SNHLY; CDR2 reads FYNNEI. The CDR3 is made up of 13 amino acids. The CDR3 sequence is CASSEAPTYEQYF. As DNA, the CDR3 is TGTGCCAGCAGTGAAGCCCCCACCTACGAGCAGTACTTC.

This clone was recorded a few times. The chain links TRBV30 to TRBJ1-1; D call uncertain. Trimming removed 0 bases at V and 2 bases at J, with 7 bases between. The CDR3 extends over 13 amino acids. The germline gives CDR1 GTSNPN, CDR2 SVGIG (reference sequence). CDR3 in amino acids: CAWSVRVNTEAFF. For the CDR3, the DNA is TGTGCCTGGAGTGTACGCGTAAACACTGAAGCTTTCTTT. Full variable domain (missing parts from reference TRBV30 and TRBJ1-1): SQTIHQWPATLVQPVGSPLSLECTVEGTSNPNLYWYRQAAGRGLQLLFYSVGIGQISSEVPQNLSASRPQDRQFILSSKKLLLSDSGFYLCAWSVRVNTEAFFGQGTRLTVV.

The V and J genes are TRBV5-1 and TRBJ1-4, with D possibly TRBD1 on 5 matching bases. The CDR3 has 17 residues. The V gene's germline CDR1 is SGHRS and CDR2 YFSETQ. The V end lost 0 bases, the J end lost 0 bases, and 12 bases lay between the germline ends. Written as DNA, the CDR3 is TGCGCCAGCAGCTTGGCGCACGGGGGGGCAACTAATGAAAAACTGTTTTTT. Protein product: CASSLAHGGATNEKLFF.

This clone was found a few times. The chain carries TRBV6-4 and TRBJ2-3; 11 bases line up with TRBD2. Trimming cost V 0 bases and J 4 bases; bases outside gene matches: 0. The CDR3 is 15 residues long. The germline V gene encodes CDR1 MRHNA and CDR2 SNTAGT. This CDR3 is CASSDSSGGADTQYF. CDR3 coding DNA: TGTGCCAGCAGTGACTCTAGCGGGGGGGCAGATACGCAGTATTTT.

The V call is TRBV10-3, the J call TRBJ1-5, with 8 bases that match TRBD1. The CDR3 totals 18 residues. V shed 0 bases and J 2 bases; nucleotides not matched to a gene: 9. Germline CDR1 is ENHRY and CDR2 is SYGVKD. The CDR3 reads CAISESAGGARGNQPQHF. CDR3 in DNA: TGTGCCATCAGTGAGTCTGCAGGGGGCGCCCGTGGCAATCAGCCCCAGCATTTT.

This rearrangement joins TRBV28 to TRBJ2-4, with 9 bases lining up with TRBD2. V shed 4 bases and J 8 bases; nucleotides not matched to a gene: 15. Per the germline V gene, CDR1 is MDHEN and CDR2 is SYDVKM. The CDR3 is made up of 17 amino acids. The CDR3 sequence is CASSSPLAGPLGHIQYF. The CDR3 bases are TGTGCCAGCAGTTCCCCCCTAGCGGGGCCCCTGGGGCACATTCAGTACTTC.

The V and J genes are TRBV15 and TRBJ2-5, with a possible D match to TRBD2 (5 bases). The CDR3 totals 20 residues. CDR1 is LNHNV and CDR2 is YYDKDF in the germline V gene (reference sequence). Between the trimmed V and J ends, which lost 0 bases and 2 bases, there was a span of 25 bases. CDR3 DNA: TGTGCCACCAGCAGAGATTTTTGGAGGCTAGAGGTGGGTGGGCAAGAGACCCAGTACTTC. Its translation: CATSRDFWRLEVGGQETQYF.

The chain is built from TRBV10-3 and TRBJ2-2, with 9 bases fitting TRBD2. J gave up 4 bases and V 0 bases, and 3 bases lay outside the gene matches. CDR3 size: 16 residues. Germline assignment: CDR1 ENHRY and CDR2 SYGVKD. The CDR3 nucleotides are TGTGCCATCAGTGAGTCGGCGGGAGGGGCCACCGGGGAGCTGTTTTTT. It specifies CAISESAGGATGELFF.

The chain joins TRBV27 to TRBJ2-2; 9 positions agree with TRBD2. Germline V lookup: CDR1 MNHEY, CDR2 SMNVEV (reference sequence). The CDR3 contains 16 residues. V lost 7 bases and J lost 4; bases outside the gene matches: 10. CDR3 coding DNA: TGTGCCAGCACCCTGATAGCGGGGGCTACCACCGGGGAGCTGTTTTTT. It is translated as CASTLIAGATTGELFF.

This clone was seen only a few times. The chain uses TRBV30 and TRBJ1-5; maybe TRBD1 (6 bases). The CDR3 has 11 residues. CDR1 GTSNPN and CDR2 SVGIG come from the germline V gene (reference sequence). V lost 1 base and J 15 bases, leaving 13 bases between the germline ends. CDR3 nucleotide sequence: TGTGCCTGGAGTGAGACAGGCGACCTGCATTTT. Translation: CAWSETGDLHF.

The rearrangement joins TRBV29-1 to TRBJ2-1; no reliable D call. This CDR3 is 10 amino acids long. V lost 4 bases, J lost 12 bases, and 10 bases lay in between. The germline gives CDR1 SQVTM, CDR2 ANQGSEA. The CDR3 sequence: CSVGSEMQFF. Here the CDR3 DNA reads TGCAGCGTTGGGTCGGAGATGCAGTTCTTC.

This chain connects TRBV5-4 to TRBJ2-7; 9 positions agree with TRBD2. Germline V gene data show CDR1 as SGHNT and CDR2 as YYREEE (reference sequence). This CDR3 has 15 residues. J lost 6 bases, V lost 3 bases, and 10 bases had no gene match. Written as DNA, the CDR3 is TGTGCCAGCAGCTCCGATAGCGGGAGTACCCCCGAGCAGTACTTC. It specifies CASSSDSGSTPEQYF.

The genes are TRBV9 and TRBJ2-1; 12 nucleotides line up with TRBD2. The CDR3 length is 19 residues. Trimming at V came to 4 bases and at J to 3 bases, leaving 14 bases not matched to a gene. CDR1 and CDR2 from the germline V gene are SGDLS and YYNGEE. CDR3 in amino acids: CASSLTSGRGIGSYNEQFF. In nucleotides, the CDR3 is TGTGCCAGCAGCCTGACTAGCGGGAGAGGGATAGGCAGCTACAATGAGCAGTTCTTC.